This T cell receptor (beta chain) derives from a study of shared clonotypes between healthy human individuals. Study findings and constraints: The small donor group covered limited genetic and exposure diversity. Some clonotypes were shared by all four sorted-subset donors, while others were not shared. The non-shared ones had lower generation probabilities than the shared ones.

The CDR3 sequence is 14 residues long. Germline loops: CDR1 SGHVS, CDR2 FQNEAQ. V lost 2 bases and J 4 bases, leaving 12 bases between the germline ends. Assay runs were performed at deep level. Repertoires were generated with immunoSEQ multiplex PCR, while TCRdb's copy carries only in-frame clones and drops some. The sample shows about 1.5 million clones, about 96% of them seen only once. Recent acute infections and vaccinations were absent in the healthy HIV-negative adult donors. On this clone: The antigen is not known.

The chain carries TRBV7-8 and TRBJ2-7, with D tentatively TRBD2 (6 bases). The clonotype was recovered from a man under 40 in good health. The sequenced sample consisted of naive CD4+ T cells sorted from blood. This sample's subset: CD45RA+ positively selected. The CDR3 protein is CASSLIRERYEQYF. CDR3 nucleotides: TGTGCCAGCAGCTTAATCCGGGAGAGATACGAGCAGTACTTC.